A single sample gave rise to the 24 T cell receptor beta chains below, sequenced in a study of shared clonotypes between healthy human individuals (dated by TCRdb to the early 2020s). Library prep was done by the immunoSEQ multiplex PCR assay. The clones in this table, taken by TCRdb from immuneACCESS, are in-frame only. Not every clone is retained; where verified, under half of the shortfall comes from an unresolved V gene, and the cause of the rest is unknown. This sample lists approximately 980,000 clones; around 80% were detected once. The ten largest clones represent about 1.5% of the sample. The sample was memory CD4+ T cells sorted from blood. According to the study, the label for this sample's cell subset or site signals: CD45RA-negative fraction. The receptors originated from a man between 18 and 35 years old in good health.

In its sample, this clone was seen a few times. CDR3 amino acids: CASSQDESGGLFTDTQYF. The CDR3 DNA is TGCGCCAGCAGCCAAGACGAGAGCGGGGGGCTTTTCACAGATACGCAGTATTTT. J is TRBJ2-3 and V is TRBV4-1; 9 bases fit TRBD2. CDR1 is MGHRA, CDR2 YSYEKL, per germline. The CDR3 extends over 18 amino acids. Germline trimming cut 0 bases from V and 2 bases from J; bases unmatched to any gene: 9.

This clone was recorded at least ten times. This same CDR3 is encoded by further DNA sequences in the sample. CDR3 in DNA: TGTGCCAGCAGTTTAGGGGAGACCCAGTACTTC. Its protein is CASSLGETQYF. The V gene is TRBV28, the J gene TRBJ2-5; D unclear. Germline loops: CDR1 MDHEN, CDR2 SYDVKM. The CDR3 has 11 residues. V lost 2 bases, J lost 5 bases, and 3 bases lay in between.

The chain employs TRBV6-5 and TRBJ1-5; 8 nucleotides line up with TRBD1. Germline loops: CDR1 MNHEY, CDR2 SVGAGI. V shed 6 bases and J 3 bases; nucleotides not matched to a gene: 7. CDR3 length: 15 amino acids. The CDR3 region is CASSEKTGVNQPQHF. CDR3 bases: TGTGCCAGCAGCGAGAAGACAGGGGTCAATCAGCCCCAGCATTTT.

The chain links TRBV25-1 to TRBJ1-4; no definite D call. This CDR3 comprises 14 residues. The V end was cut by 3 bases, the J end by 8 bases, with 13 bases between. From germline, CDR1 is MGHDK and CDR2 SYGVNS. The DNA of the CDR3 is TGTGCCAGCAGTGATTTGAGGGTGGGAGAAAAACTGTTTTTT. Translating it yields CASSDLRVGEKLFF.

The V and J genes are TRBV5-1 and TRBJ1-6; the D is unclear. CDR1 is SGHRS, CDR2 YFSETQ, per germline. Trimming pared 2 bases from V and 0 bases from J, leaving 6 bases between. The CDR3 is made up of 15 amino acids. The DNA for the CDR3 is TGCGCCAGCAGCTTTTCGAGCTCCTATAATTCACCCCTCCACTTT. Amino acids: CASSFSSSYNSPLHF.

The chain couples TRBV2 to TRBJ1-4, with a possible D match to TRBD1 (5 bases). The CDR3 consists of 14 residues. V was cut by 3 bases and J by 10 bases, with 15 bases left in between. CDR1 and CDR2 (germline): SNHLY, FYNNEI. The CDR3 sequence: CASSELQGKGKLFF. In DNA form, the CDR3 reads TGTGCCAGCAGTGAGTTGCAGGGCAAAGGAAAACTGTTTTTT.

This chain links TRBV5-1 with TRBJ2-3; D gene unclear. In germline, CDR1 is SGHRS, CDR2 YFSETQ. V lost 2 bases to trimming and J lost 2 bases, with 9 bases between them. CDR3 size: 14 residues. The CDR3 region has the DNA TGCGCCAGCAGCTTAGGCAGCTTCACAGATACGCAGTATTTT. Translated: CASSLGSFTDTQYF. Filled out from reference TRBV5-1 and TRBJ2-3, the complete variable domain reads KAGVTQTPRYLIKTRGQQVTLSCSPISGHRSVSWYQQTPGQGLQFLFEYFSETQRNKGNFPGRFSGRQFSNSRSEMNVSTLELGDSALYLCASSLGSFTDTQYFGPGTRLTVL.

V and J are TRBV30 and TRBJ1-2, with 8 bases that match TRBD1. Germline V lookup: CDR1 GTSNPN, CDR2 SVGIG (reference sequence). The CDR3 has 13 amino acids. The V and J ends lost 2 bases and 4 bases, in that order; junction bases with no gene match: 3. CDR3 region: CAWSTDRVYGYTF. As DNA, the CDR3 is TGTGCCTGGAGTACGGACAGGGTCTATGGCTACACCTTC.

This clone has a handful of counts. This specimen includes other DNA sequences encoding the same CDR3. The V call is TRBV19, the J call TRBJ2-7; no firm D call. The V gene's germline CDR1 is LNHDA and CDR2 SQIVND (reference sequence). V gave up 2 bases and J gave up 1 base, with 6 bases separating them. This CDR3 is built from 13 residues. CDR3 loop: CASSIQSSYEQYF. CDR3 DNA: TGTGCCAGTAGTATACAGTCTTCCTACGAGCAGTACTTC.

The gene calls are TRBV7-2 and TRBJ1-6; D gene ambiguous. Germline values: CDR1 SGHTA, CDR2 FQGNSA. The CDR3 sequence is 14 residues long. Trimming cost V 5 bases and J 9 bases, with 14 bases left between them. CDR3 protein: CASSLKVGGSPLHF. In nucleotides, the CDR3 is TGTGCCAGCAGCCTCAAGGTGGGAGGTTCACCCCTCCACTTT.

This clone has a single count. The CDR3 DNA reads TGTGCCAGCAGTTTGGGGAGGGCCCACACAGATACGCAGTATTTT. Its protein product is CASSLGRAHTDTQYF. The chain is built from TRBV27 and TRBJ2-3; 7 positions agree with TRBD2. CDR1 and CDR2 from the germline V gene are MNHEY and SMNVEV (reference sequence). The V gene end was trimmed by 3 bases and the J gene end by 2 bases; junction bases not matched to a gene: 5. This CDR3 spans 15 amino acids.

This rearrangement joins TRBV19 to TRBJ2-7; TRBD1 matches at 8 bases. The trim removed 0 bases at V and 5 bases at J, leaving 6 bases unmatched. The germline V gene encodes CDR1 LNHDA and CDR2 SQIVND (reference sequence). The CDR3 covers 15 residues. The CDR3 sequence is CASSIDNRGTDEQYF. DNA for the CDR3: TGTGCCAGTAGTATAGATAACAGGGGGACAGACGAGCAGTACTTC.

This rearrangement joins TRBV9 to TRBJ1-6; no firm D call. V dropped 0 bases and J dropped 7 bases, with 8 bases sitting between them. The CDR3 extends over 14 amino acids. CDR1 and CDR2 from the germline V gene are SGDLS and YYNGEE. DNA of the CDR3: TGTGCCAGCAGCGTAGCTGCCGGGAATTCACCCCTCCACTTT. Protein: CASSVAAGNSPLHF.

This chain uses TRBV11-3 with TRBJ2-7; TRBD1 agrees at 8 bases. Germline V lookup: CDR1 SGHNT, CDR2 YENEEA. The V gene end was trimmed by 5 bases and the J gene end by 6 bases; junction bases not matched to a gene: 9. The CDR3 totals 14 residues. The CDR3 spells CASSGQGQGAEQYF. DNA for the CDR3: TGTGCCAGCAGCGGCCAAGGGCAGGGGGCCGAGCAGTACTTC.

The rearrangement links TRBV7-8 to TRBJ1-2; the D gene is possibly TRBD1 (5 bases). Deletions cut 0 bases from V and 0 bases from J, with 8 bases between. CDR1 is SGHVS and CDR2 is FQNEAQ in the germline V gene. The CDR3 contains 15 residues. This CDR3 reads CASSLAQGANYGYTF. CDR3 nucleotide sequence: TGTGCCAGCAGCTTAGCTCAGGGAGCTAACTATGGCTACACCTTC.

The chain links TRBV11-2 to TRBJ2-1, with D uncertain. CDR1 and CDR2 (germline): SGHAT, FQNNGV. This CDR3 spans 16 amino acids. The germline V and J ends were trimmed by 2 bases and 0 bases, with 11 bases remaining between them. CDR3 protein: CASSLRRDSSYNEQFF. The CDR3 nucleotides are TGTGCCAGCAGCTTAAGACGCGACTCCTCCTACAATGAGCAGTTCTTC. Variable domain in full (rest from reference TRBV11-2 and TRBJ2-1): EAGVAQSPRYKIIEKRQSVAFWCNPISGHATLYWYQQILGQGPKLLIQFQNNGVVDDSQLPKDRFSAERLKGVDSTLKIQPAKLEDSAVYLCASSLRRDSSYNEQFFGPGTRLTVL.

This clone has a handful of counts. The CDR3 DNA reads as TGTGCCAGCAACCAGGGGCACACAGATACGCAGTATTTT. Protein: CASNQGHTDTQYF. The chain uses TRBV5-6 and TRBJ2-3; D is possibly TRBD1 (6 bases). The V end was cut by 6 bases, the J end by 2 bases, with 10 bases between. The CDR3 length is 13 residues. Germline V gene data show CDR1 as SGHDT and CDR2 as YYEEEE.

This clone showed up just a few times. This CDR3 is CASSFRAGGSTDTQYF. In DNA form, the CDR3 reads TGTGCCAGCAGCTTTCGAGCGGGAGGAAGCACAGATACGCAGTATTTT. The chain uses TRBV7-2 and TRBJ2-3, with 9 bases fitting TRBD2. V was clipped by 3 bases and J by 0 bases; unmatched bases: 4. The CDR3 extends over 16 amino acids. The germline V gene has CDR1 SGHTA and CDR2 FQGNSA.

This chain uses TRBV7-9 with TRBJ2-7; unclear D gene. V lost 2 bases and J lost 5, with 7 bases in between. The CDR3 is made up of 12 amino acids. Germline CDR1 reads SEHNR; CDR2 reads FQNEAQ (reference sequence). CDR3 bases: TGTGCCAGCAGCTTAAGGTCCCACGAGCAGTACTTC. This sequence encodes CASSLRSHEQYF.

About this clone itself: Other DNA sequences in this specimen translate into the identical CDR3. This sequence joins TRBV29-1 and TRBJ1-2; D not certain. V was trimmed by 4 bases and J by 1 base, leaving 4 bases between them. The CDR3 consists of 11 residues. CDR1 and CDR2 from the germline V gene are SQVTM and ANQGSEA. Here the CDR3 reads CSVGGNYGYTF. The CDR3 bases are TGCAGCGTTGGCGGTAACTATGGCTACACCTTC.

V gene TRBV5-1 combines with J gene TRBJ2-5, with D uncertain. Between the trimmed V and J ends, which lost 0 bases and 4 bases, there was a span of 10 bases. Germline CDR1 SGHRS, CDR2 YFSETQ. This CDR3 contains 14 residues. In nucleotides, the CDR3 is TGCGCCAGCAGCTTGGACACTAAGGCAGAGACCCAGTACTTC. This codes for CASSLDTKAETQYF.

The chain is built from TRBV5-1 and TRBJ2-7; D could derive from TRBD1 or TRBD2 (5 bases each). Deletions cut 4 bases from V and 3 bases from J, with 17 bases between. The germline V gene encodes CDR1 SGHRS and CDR2 YFSETQ. The CDR3 is 15 amino acids. CDR3 amino acids: CASSPRGDPRYEQYF. The CDR3 DNA follows: TGCGCCAGCAGCCCCCGGGGCGACCCCCGCTACGAGCAGTACTTC.

The chain carries TRBV30 and TRBJ2-7, with unresolved D. CDR1 is GTSNPN and CDR2 is SVGIG in the germline V gene (reference sequence). There are 15 residues in the CDR3. V lost 2 bases and J 2 bases, leaving 16 bases between the germline ends. The CDR3 bases are TGTGCCTGGAGTCGCAATTTCGGCCCGGCCTACGAGCAGTACTTC. Protein product: CAWSRNFGPAYEQYF.

As concerns this clone: Other DNA sequences in the same sample also yield this CDR3. V gene TRBV7-2 combines with J gene TRBJ2-5, with D tentatively TRBD1 (5 bases). CDR1 and CDR2 from the germline V gene are SGHTA and FQGNSA. V was cut by 4 bases and J by 2 bases, with 17 bases left in between. The CDR3 length is 16 residues. The CDR3 region is CASSSGQGKWQETQYF. CDR3 nucleotides: TGTGCCAGCAGCTCCGGGCAGGGTAAATGGCAAGAGACCCAGTACTTC.